This T cell receptor beta chain is drawn from a study of blood T cell repertoires in COVID-19. Study summary: Whether acute or convalescent, the COVID-19 samples came from the United States, Italy and Spain.

Source study methods: Reference gene primer amplification yielded estimated nucleated cell counts. Assay: immunoSEQ multiplex PCR; the TCRdb copy retains only in-frame clones and omits some. That table gives V, J and clone size, and the DNA gave D and trimming. In the table there are some 260,000 clones, roughly 80% of which are singletons. Germline V gene lookup returns CDR1 MNHNY and CDR2 SVGAGI (reference sequence). The V end was cut by 5 bases, the J end by 2 bases, with 16 bases between. There are 15 residues in the CDR3. The gene calls are TRBV6-6 and TRBJ2-7; possibly TRBD1 for D (5 bases). The sample comprised peripheral blood. The sequence was obtained from a woman aged 80 or over with active or convalescent COVID-19. The CDR3 spells CASSTTDRPTYEQYF. DNA for the CDR3: TGTGCCAGCAGTACCACCGACAGACCAACCTACGAGCAGTACTTC.